These 18 T cell receptor beta chains were all obtained from the same sample, sequenced in a study of blood T cell repertoires in COVID-19. Libraries were prepared by immunoSEQ multiplex PCR; TCRdb keeps only in-frame clonotypes and omits some of them. The table includes roughly 150,000 clones, roughly 89% detected once. Source material: peripheral blood. The receptors were gathered from a woman in her 70s with COVID-19, enrolled during active disease.

V is TRBV19 and J is TRBJ1-5; unclear D gene. This CDR3 comprises 14 residues. Trimming took off 1 base at V and 6 bases at J, with 10 bases between the two ends. Germline V gives CDR1 LNHDA, CDR2 SQIVND (reference sequence). Written as DNA, the CDR3 is TGTGCCAGTAGTATAGGAAGCGGGTCTCAGCCCCAGCATTTT. This gives the protein CASSIGSGSQPQHF.

The chain links TRBV7-9 to TRBJ2-5; 11 bases align to TRBD2. Germline trimming cut 5 bases from V and 2 bases from J; bases unmatched to any gene: 7. This CDR3 is built from 16 residues. The germline V gene has CDR1 SEHNR and CDR2 FQNEAQ (reference sequence). The CDR3 DNA reads as TGTGCCAGCAGCCGGGGACTAGCGGATTTTCAAGAGACCCAGTACTTC. Its translation is CASSRGLADFQETQYF.

The chain recombines TRBV19 with TRBJ2-7, with D perhaps TRBD2 (6 bases). CDR1 LNHDA and CDR2 SQIVND come from the germline V gene (reference sequence). Trimming left V 4 bases short and J 0 bases short, with 10 bases between. The CDR3 spans 14 residues. CDR3 protein: CASSTSTSSYEQYF. For the CDR3, the DNA is TGTGCCAGTAGTACCTCGACTAGCTCCTACGAGCAGTACTTC.

The rearrangement uses TRBV2 and TRBJ2-5; 7 nucleotides match TRBD1. The CDR3 has 14 residues. Germline-derived CDR1 and CDR2 are SNHLY and FYNNEI. V gave up 5 bases and J gave up 2 bases; unmatched junction bases: 5. The CDR3 sequence is CASSSDRWQETQYF. The CDR3 DNA is TGTGCCAGCAGTTCGGACAGGTGGCAAGAGACCCAGTACTTC.

The chain uses TRBV5-1 and TRBJ1-4; TRBD1 aligns across 10 bases. V dropped 1 base and J dropped 10; count of bases not matched to a gene: 13. The CDR3 is 17 amino acids. Germline assignment: CDR1 SGHRS and CDR2 YFSETQ. DNA for the CDR3: TGCGCCAGCAGCTTGTTGGGACAGGGACAGGGGAGTGGAAAACTGTTTTTT. Protein sequence: CASSLLGQGQGSGKLFF.

This clone was observed a single time. The chain carries TRBV11-3 and TRBJ2-5, with 7 bases matching TRBD2. CDR1 SGHNT and CDR2 YENEEA come from the germline V gene. V lost 6 bases, J lost 2 bases, and 9 bases stayed unmatched. This CDR3 spans 15 amino acids. CDR3 nucleotide sequence: TGTGCCAGCAGTATGGGGGGGAGTGCTCAAGAGACCCAGTACTTC. It encodes CASSMGGSAQETQYF.

This clone was picked up one time. The CDR3 loop is CASSLAASSWGGRTEAFF. As DNA, the CDR3 is TGCGCCAGCAGCTTGGCCGCATCATCATGGGGGGGTCGCACTGAAGCTTTCTTT. The V call is TRBV5-1, the J call TRBJ1-1; perhaps TRBD1 as D (5 bases). The CDR3 has 18 amino acids. The germline V gene encodes CDR1 SGHRS and CDR2 YFSETQ. V gave up 0 bases and J gave up 4 bases, with 22 bases separating them.

The chain employs TRBV25-1 and TRBJ1-2; D is possibly TRBD1 (6 bases). With 5 bases removed from V and 8 bases from J, the gap between germline ends came to 12 bases. The length of the CDR3 is 12 residues. The germline gives CDR1 MGHDK, CDR2 SYGVNS. CDR3 loop: CASSRGGAGYTF. The CDR3 DNA follows: TGTGCCAGCAGTCGTGGGGGGGCGGGCTACACCTTC.

The V and J genes are TRBV7-2 and TRBJ2-7; no definite D call. The V gene's germline CDR1 is SGHTA and CDR2 FQGNSA. The CDR3 extends over 12 amino acids. Deletions cut 5 bases from V and 1 base from J, with 6 bases between. CDR3 in DNA: TGTGCCAGCAGCCCCCCATCCTACGAGCAGTACTTC. Its protein is CASSPPSYEQYF.

This clone turned up a few times. The chain is built from TRBV4-2 and TRBJ1-6; the D gene is possibly TRBD1 (5 bases). The CDR3 is 17 residues long. Between the trimmed V and J ends, which lost 0 bases and 0 bases, there was a span of 9 bases. Germline CDR1 LGHNA, CDR2 YNFKEQ. CDR3 sequence (DNA): TGTGCCAGCAGCCAAGAGTACAGGAGCTCCTATAATTCACCCCTCCACTTT. The encoded protein is CASSQEYRSSYNSPLHF.

This chain connects TRBV19 to TRBJ1-1; possibly TRBD1 for D (6 bases). Trimming took 4 bases from V and 3 from J, leaving 12 bases between them. This CDR3 comprises 14 residues. Per germline, CDR1 LNHDA and CDR2 SQIVND (reference sequence). The CDR3: CASSRQGQDTEAFF. CDR3 nucleotide sequence: TGTGCCAGTAGTAGGCAGGGGCAGGACACTGAAGCTTTCTTT.

V is TRBV3-1 (or the pseudogene TRBV3-2) and J is TRBJ1-5; TRBD1 aligns across 10 bases. The CDR3 is 16 amino acids. Trimming at V came to 3 bases and at J to 4 bases, leaving 6 bases not matched to a gene. The germline gives CDR1 LGHDT, CDR2 YNNKEL (reference sequence). The CDR3: CASSQSGQGFNQPQHF. CDR3 in DNA: TGTGCCAGCAGCCAGTCGGGACAGGGGTTTAATCAGCCCCAGCATTTT.

This clone was found a few times. The chain has TRBV3-1 (or the pseudogene TRBV3-2) and TRBJ1-3; possible D gene TRBD1, 6 bases. Germline CDR1 and CDR2: LGHDT and YNNKEL (reference sequence). V was clipped by 4 bases and J by 0 bases, with 10 bases between them. The CDR3 covers 15 residues. The CDR3 DNA follows: TGTGCCAGCAGCCGGACAGAAGGCTCTGGAAACACCATATATTTT. This translates into CASSRTEGSGNTIYF.

CDR3 sequence reads: CASSKRQVLPNTGELFF. CDR3 coding DNA: TGTGCCAGCAGCAAAAGACAGGTCCTACCGAACACCGGGGAGCTGTTTTTT. The chain employs TRBV21-1 and TRBJ2-2; TRBD1 is taken as the D call from the table, unchecked against the DNA. TRBV21-1 is designated a pseudogene. This CDR3 comprises 17 residues.

The CDR3 DNA sequence: TGTGCCAGCAGCCCCCCTAGCGGGGTATCCTACAATGAGCAGTTCTTC. As protein: CASSPPSGVSYNEQFF. This chain joins TRBV5-4 and TRBJ2-1; TRBD2 matches at 9 bases. The CDR3 totals 16 residues. V shed 4 bases, J shed 1 base, and the junction held 6 bases outside the gene matches. Germline CDR1 reads SGHNT; CDR2 reads YYREEE (reference sequence).

The chain joins TRBV21-1 to TRBJ1-5; whether TRBD1, the table's D call, matches the DNA was not checked. TRBV21-1 is listed as a pseudogene. This CDR3 has 16 amino acids. The CDR3 reads CASSTQGRNSNQPQHF. The CDR3 DNA reads as TGTGCCAGCAGCACCCAGGGGCGCAATAGCAATCAGCCCCAGCATTTT.

V gene TRBV7-3 combines with J gene TRBJ1-1, with no clear D. The CDR3 runs to 13 residues. Trimming took off 4 bases at V and 7 bases at J, with 13 bases between the two ends. CDR1 is SGHTA and CDR2 is FQGTGA in the germline V gene. CDR3 loop: CASSSNPQDEAFF. The CDR3 bases are TGTGCCAGCAGCTCGAACCCGCAGGATGAAGCTTTCTTT.

This clone appeared a single time. J is TRBJ2-1 and V is TRBV3-1 (or the pseudogene TRBV3-2); D ambiguous. Deletions cut 0 bases from V and 4 bases from J, with 7 bases between. The CDR3 sequence is 14 residues long. The germline V gene encodes CDR1 LGHDT and CDR2 YNNKEL (reference sequence). The CDR3 sequence: CASSQEVRYNEQFF. The CDR3 DNA sequence: TGTGCCAGCAGCCAAGAAGTCAGATACAATGAGCAGTTCTTC.